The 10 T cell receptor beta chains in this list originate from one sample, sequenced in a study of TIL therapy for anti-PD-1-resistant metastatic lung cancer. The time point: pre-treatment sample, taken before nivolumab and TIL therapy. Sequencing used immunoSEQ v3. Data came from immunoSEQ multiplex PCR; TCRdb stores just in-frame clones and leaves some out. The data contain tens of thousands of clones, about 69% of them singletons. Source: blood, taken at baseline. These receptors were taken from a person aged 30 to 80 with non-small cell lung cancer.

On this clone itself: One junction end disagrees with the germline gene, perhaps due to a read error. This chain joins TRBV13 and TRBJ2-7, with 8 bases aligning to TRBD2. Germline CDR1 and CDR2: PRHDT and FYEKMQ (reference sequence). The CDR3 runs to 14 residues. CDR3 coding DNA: TGTGCCAGCAGCCTAGGTAGCGGGGTATACGAGCAGTACTTC. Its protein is CASSLGSGVYEQYF.

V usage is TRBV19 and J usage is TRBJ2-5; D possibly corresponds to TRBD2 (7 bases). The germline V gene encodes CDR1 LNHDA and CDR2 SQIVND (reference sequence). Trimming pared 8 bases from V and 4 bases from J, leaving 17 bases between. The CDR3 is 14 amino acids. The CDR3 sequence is CASAFGGRSETQYF. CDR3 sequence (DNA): TGTGCCAGTGCCTTCGGGGGGCGGTCAGAGACCCAGTACTTC.

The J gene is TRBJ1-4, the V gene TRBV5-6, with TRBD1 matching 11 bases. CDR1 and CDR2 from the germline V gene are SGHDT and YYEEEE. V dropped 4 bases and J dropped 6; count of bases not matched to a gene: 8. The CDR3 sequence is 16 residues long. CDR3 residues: CASSARTGGFHEKLFF. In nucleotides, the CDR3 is TGTGCCAGCAGCGCTAGGACAGGGGGCTTTCATGAAAAACTGTTTTTT.

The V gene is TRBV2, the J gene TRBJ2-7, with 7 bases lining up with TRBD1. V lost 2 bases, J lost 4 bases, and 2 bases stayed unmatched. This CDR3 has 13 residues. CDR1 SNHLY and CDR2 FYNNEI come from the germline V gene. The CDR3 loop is CASSERGLYEQYF. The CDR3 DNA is TGTGCCAGCAGTGAAAGGGGGCTGTACGAGCAGTACTTC.

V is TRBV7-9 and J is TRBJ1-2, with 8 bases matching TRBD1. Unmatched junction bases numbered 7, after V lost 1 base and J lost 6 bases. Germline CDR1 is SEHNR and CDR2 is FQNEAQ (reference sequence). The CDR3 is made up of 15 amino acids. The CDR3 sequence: CASSLEARTGHGYTF. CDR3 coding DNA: TGTGCCAGCAGCTTAGAGGCGAGGACAGGGCATGGCTACACCTTC.

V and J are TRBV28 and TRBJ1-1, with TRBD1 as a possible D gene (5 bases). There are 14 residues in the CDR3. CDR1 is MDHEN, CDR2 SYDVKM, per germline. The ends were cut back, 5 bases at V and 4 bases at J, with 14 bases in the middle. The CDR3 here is CASSRGRWTTEAFF. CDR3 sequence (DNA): TGTGCCAGCAGTCGGGGCAGGTGGACCACTGAAGCTTTCTTT.

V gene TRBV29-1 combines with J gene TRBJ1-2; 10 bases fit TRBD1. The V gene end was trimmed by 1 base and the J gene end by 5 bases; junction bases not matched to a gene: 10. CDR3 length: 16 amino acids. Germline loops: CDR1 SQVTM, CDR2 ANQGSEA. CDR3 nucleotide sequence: TGCAGCGTTGAAGCAAAGAGGGACAGGGGCGGATATGGCTACACCTTC. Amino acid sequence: CSVEAKRDRGGYGYTF. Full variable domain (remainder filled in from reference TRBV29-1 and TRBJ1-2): SAVISQKPSRDICQRGTSLTIQCQVDSQVTMMFWYRQQPGQSLTLIATANQGSEATYESGFVIDKFPISRPNLTFSTLTVSNMSPEDSSIYLCSVEAKRDRGGYGYTFGSGTRLTVV.

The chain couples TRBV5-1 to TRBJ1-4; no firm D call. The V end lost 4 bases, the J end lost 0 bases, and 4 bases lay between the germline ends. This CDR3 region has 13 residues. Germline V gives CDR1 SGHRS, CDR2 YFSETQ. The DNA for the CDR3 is TGCGCCAGCAGCAGGGCAACTAATGAAAAACTGTTTTTT. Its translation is CASSRATNEKLFF.

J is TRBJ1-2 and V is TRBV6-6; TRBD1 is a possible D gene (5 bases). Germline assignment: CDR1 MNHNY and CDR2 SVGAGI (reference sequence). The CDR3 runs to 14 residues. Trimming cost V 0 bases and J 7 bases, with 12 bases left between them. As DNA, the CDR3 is TGTGCCAGCAGTTACTCAAGGGGTTCCAGTGGCTACACCTTC. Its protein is CASSYSRGSSGYTF.

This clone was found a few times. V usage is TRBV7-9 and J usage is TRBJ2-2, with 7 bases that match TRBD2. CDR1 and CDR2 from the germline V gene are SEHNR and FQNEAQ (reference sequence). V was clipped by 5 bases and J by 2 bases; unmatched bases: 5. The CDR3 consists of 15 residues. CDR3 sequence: CASSRGVLNTGELFF. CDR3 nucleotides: TGTGCCAGCAGCCGGGGGGTGCTTAACACCGGGGAGCTGTTTTTT. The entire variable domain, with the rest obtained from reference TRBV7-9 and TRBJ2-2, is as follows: DTGVSQNPRHKITKRGQNVTFRCDPISEHNRLYWYRQTLGQGPEFLTYFQNEAQLEKSRLLSDRFSAERPKGSFSTLEIQRTEQGDSAMYLCASSRGVLNTGELFFGEGSRLTVL.